A single sample gave rise to the 9 T cell receptor beta chains below, sequenced in a study of CD8 T cells in cerebrospinal fluid in Alzheimer's disease. TCRdb re-called the 10x single-cell sequencing reads; every CDR3 protein appears as one record, without DNA. The specimen's table records 1,500 to 2,000 distinct CDR3 sequences. Material: cerebrospinal fluid. The receptor source for this set is a human donor in good health.

In terms of frequency, this clonotype is medium-sized. This chain connects TRBV27 to TRBJ2-5; the D call of TRBD2 rests on TCRdb alone, since no DNA is present to check it. CDR1 is MNHEY and CDR2 is SMNVEV in the germline V gene (reference sequence). The CDR3 runs to 16 residues. The CDR3 reads CASSQGLAGLQETQYF.

Judged by frequency, this clonotype is medium-sized. The gene calls are TRBV9 and TRBJ2-5; there is no DNA to check the TCRdb D call of TRBD1. This CDR3 spans 19 amino acids. Germline CDR1 and CDR2: SGDLS and YYNGEE. The CDR3 sequence: CASSVGSDIWTGGGETQYF.

This clonotype is labeled large based on frequency. This rearrangement joins TRBV10-3 to TRBJ2-5; the D gene TCRdb calls, TRBD2, cannot be checked with no DNA. Per the germline V gene, CDR1 is ENHRY and CDR2 is SYGVKD. The CDR3 spans 14 residues. CDR3 region: CAISAGTRRETQYF.

The chain links TRBV28 to TRBJ2-7; TCRdb's D gene call, TRBD1, goes unchecked for lack of DNA. Per the germline V gene, CDR1 is MDHEN and CDR2 is SYDVKM. The CDR3 is made up of 14 amino acids. The CDR3 sequence: CASSPLRGDGEQYF.

This clonotype shows up as medium-sized by frequency. The chain carries TRBV6-6 and TRBJ1-1; checking the TCRdb D call of TRBD1 is not possible without DNA. CDR1 and CDR2 from the germline V gene are MNHNY and SVGAGI (reference sequence). There are 15 residues in the CDR3. The CDR3 here is CASSSPDRGNTEAFF.

According to its frequency, this clonotype is medium-sized. The chain links TRBV5-5 to TRBJ2-2; without DNA, the TCRdb call of TRBD2 cannot be checked. Germline loops: CDR1 SGHKS, CDR2 YYEKEE (reference sequence). The CDR3 has 16 residues. The CDR3 loop is CASSFSSGRSTGELFF.

Considering frequency, this clonotype is medium-sized (0.01 to 0.1%). The chain carries TRBV20-1 and TRBJ2-7; TCRdb selects TRBD1, and the lack of DNA leaves this call unchecked. The CDR3 spans 15 residues. Germline V lookup: CDR1 DFQATT, CDR2 SNEGSKA (reference sequence). The CDR3: CSARPRDRLPYEQYF.

By frequency, this clonotype registers medium-sized. The chain is built from TRBV18 and TRBJ2-7; absent DNA, TCRdb's TRBD1 call cannot be checked. Germline V gene lookup returns CDR1 KGHSH and CDR2 LQKENI. This CDR3 is built from 14 residues. CDR3 amino acids: CASSPVPGNGEQYF.

This clonotype is called medium-sized based on its frequency. The V and J genes are TRBV6-5 and TRBJ1-2; checking the TCRdb D call of TRBD1 is not possible without DNA. The CDR3 has 15 amino acids. CDR1 and CDR2 (germline): MNHEY, SVGAGI. CDR3 sequence: CASRIFGGQSYGYTF.